These 15 T cell receptor beta chains share one sample of origin, sequenced in a study of shared clonotypes between healthy human individuals. Method: immunoSEQ multiplex PCR; TCRdb's copy keeps in-frame clones and lacks some. The sample includes about 2 million clones, just under 95% of them seen just once. Terminally differentiated effector memory CD45RA+ cells were excluded from the naive CD8 cells, which were CD45RO-negative and positively selected for CCR7. Sequenced: naive CD8+ T cells sorted from blood. The receptors come from a man aged 18 to 29 in good health.

The chain recombines TRBV30 with TRBJ1-6, with 7 bases that match TRBD1. V was pared by 5 bases and J by 9 bases, with 7 bases of the junction left unmatched. CDR1 GTSNPN and CDR2 SVGIG come from the germline V gene (reference sequence). CDR3 length: 13 amino acids. For the CDR3, the DNA is TGTGCCTGGGCCCGACAGGGTACTTCACCCCTCCACTTT. It specifies CAWARQGTSPLHF.

The chain has TRBV10-3 and TRBJ1-3; D gene uncertain. The V gene's germline CDR1 is ENHRY and CDR2 SYGVKD. Trimming pared 4 bases from V and 2 bases from J, leaving 15 bases between. There are 16 residues in the CDR3. CDR3 protein: CAISVLEESTGNTIYF. Written as DNA, the CDR3 is TGTGCCATCAGTGTATTAGAGGAATCGACTGGAAACACCATATATTTT.

The chain joins TRBV7-9 to TRBJ2-2; no clear D gene. CDR1 is SEHNR and CDR2 is FQNEAQ in the germline V gene (reference sequence). The length of the CDR3 is 15 residues. V shed 0 bases and J shed 7 bases, with 12 bases lying between them. The CDR3 DNA reads TGTGCCAGCAGCTTAGCAATCCTCCCGAGCGGGGAGCTGTTTTTT. It translates to CASSLAILPSGELFF.

This clone occurred a few times. The V call is TRBV7-2, the J call TRBJ2-2; no clear D gene. The germline V gene has CDR1 SGHTA and CDR2 FQGNSA. V lost 3 bases and J lost 4, with 3 bases in between. The CDR3 consists of 12 residues. CDR3 amino acids: CASSFTTGELFF. For the CDR3, the DNA is TGTGCCAGCAGCTTTACCACCGGGGAGCTGTTTTTT.

This clone was observed a single time. The V and J genes are TRBV7-3 and TRBJ2-5, with a possible D match to TRBD2 (7 bases). Germline V gene lookup returns CDR1 SGHTA and CDR2 FQGTGA. The CDR3 extends over 15 amino acids. The V gene lost 3 bases and the J gene lost 0 bases, with 11 bases spanning the gap. For the CDR3, the DNA is TGTGCCAGCAGCTTTGGCGGGGGCCACCAAGAGACCCAGTACTTC. Its protein product is CASSFGGGHQETQYF.

This CDR3 reads CASRGTRTDGYTF. The CDR3 bases are TGTGCCAGCAGGGGGACGCGGACCGATGGCTACACCTTC. The chain links TRBV9 to TRBJ1-2; TRBD1 might be the D (5 bases). The germline V gene has CDR1 SGDLS and CDR2 YYNGEE. The length of the CDR3 is 13 residues. The V and J ends lost 5 bases and 6 bases respectively, with 14 bases between them.

The V and J genes are TRBV11-2 and TRBJ2-3; TRBD1 matches 10 bases. The CDR3 covers 16 residues. The ends lost 5 bases at V and 4 bases at J; junction bases unmatched: 9. The germline CDR1 and CDR2 sequences are SGHAT and FQNNGV. CDR3 in amino acids: CASSPEPTGGPDTQYF. The CDR3 DNA reads as TGTGCCAGCAGCCCAGAACCGACAGGGGGCCCAGATACGCAGTATTTT.

This sequence joins TRBV5-6 and TRBJ1-1; D uncertain. This CDR3 is 16 amino acids long. Germline values: CDR1 SGHDT, CDR2 YYEEEE. Trimming removed 1 base from V and 1 base from J, with 14 bases in between. The CDR3 sequence: CASSLSGHNPNTEAFF. The DNA of the CDR3 is TGTGCCAGCAGCTTGTCGGGCCATAATCCGAACACTGAAGCTTTCTTT.

This clone was detected only once. This chain uses TRBV30 with TRBJ1-6; D might be TRBD1 (6 bases). V was clipped by 4 bases and J by 6 bases, with 10 bases between them. The CDR3 is 13 residues long. Germline-derived CDR1 and CDR2 are GTSNPN and SVGIG (reference sequence). CDR3 in DNA: TGTGCCTGGAACCAGGGGATTAATTCACCCCTCCACTTT. Amino acid sequence: CAWNQGINSPLHF.

V usage is TRBV6-6 and J usage is TRBJ1-1; D might be TRBD1 (5 bases). CDR3 length equals 11 residues. Germline CDR1 MNHNY, CDR2 SVGAGI (reference sequence). Trimming took 7 bases from V and 6 from J, leaving 9 bases between them. CDR3 protein: CASIRGSEAFF. The CDR3 nucleotides are TGTGCCAGCATACGGGGGTCTGAAGCTTTCTTT.

The V gene is TRBV4-2, the J gene TRBJ2-3; 9 nucleotides agree with TRBD2. Germline CDR1 LGHNA, CDR2 YNFKEQ. This CDR3 contains 17 residues. V dropped 0 bases and J dropped 6; count of bases not matched to a gene: 10. CDR3 in amino acids: CASSQDYFAGGMDTQYF. DNA for the CDR3: TGTGCCAGCAGCCAAGATTACTTTGCGGGGGGGATGGATACGCAGTATTTT.

This clone has just a few counts. This chain uses TRBV2 with TRBJ1-6, with D unresolved. Germline V lookup: CDR1 SNHLY, CDR2 FYNNEI. This CDR3 has 11 residues. V was pared by 8 bases and J by 7 bases, with 6 bases between. This CDR3 reads CASDGNSPLHF. The CDR3, as DNA: TGTGCCAGCGATGGGAATTCACCCCTCCACTTT.

This sequence joins TRBV19 and TRBJ1-1; unclear D gene. Germline CDR1 is LNHDA and CDR2 is SQIVND (reference sequence). CDR3 length: 13 residues. With 8 bases removed from V and 3 bases from J, the gap between germline ends came to 13 bases. The CDR3 nucleotides are TGTGCCAGTCGTTCAAGCCGGTACACTGAAGCTTTCTTT. Its protein product is CASRSSRYTEAFF.

As for this clone: The sample carries other DNA sequences with the same CDR3. The gene calls are TRBV27 and TRBJ2-7; maybe TRBD2 (5 bases). V was clipped by 5 bases and J by 3 bases, with 8 bases between them. CDR1 MNHEY and CDR2 SMNVEV come from the germline V gene (reference sequence). The CDR3 length is 12 residues. The CDR3 nucleotides read TGTGCCAGCAGTCCCGGACTCTACGAGCAGTACTTC. Encoded protein: CASSPGLYEQYF.

V usage is TRBV5-6 and J usage is TRBJ2-7, with 10 bases aligning to TRBD2. This CDR3 spans 13 amino acids. CDR1 is SGHDT, CDR2 YYEEEE, per germline. V shed 7 bases and J 2 bases; nucleotides not matched to a gene: 3. This chain's CDR3 is CASRTSGAYEQYF. Here the CDR3 DNA reads TGTGCCAGCCGGACTAGCGGCGCCTACGAGCAGTACTTC.